A selection of T cell receptor beta chains follows, all from one sample in a study of CD8 T cells in Susac syndrome. One entry per CDR3 protein results from TCRdb running MiXCR on the immunoSEQ multiplex PCR reads. The sample has tens of thousands of distinct CDR3 sequences; roughly 94% are singletons. Sequencing was carried out using CD4+ T cells from PBMCs. The receptor source for this set is a human donor with Susac syndrome. The CDR3 runs from the conserved cysteine through the conserved F or W. The D gene is left open where the match is weak. A row's size may be missing; if present it is once, few, many or a size class.

NA NA TRBJ1-5 TRBV30 TGTGCCTGGAGTGGACCCGGGGAACAGCCCCAGCATTTT CAWSGPGEQPQHF
TRBD2 NA TRBJ2-7 TRBV2 TGTGCCAGCAGAGGCCTCGGGGGGGCTGGTTACGAGCAGTACTTC CASRGLGGAGYEQYF
NA few TRBJ2-5 TRBV12-3/TRBV12-4 TGTGCCAGCAGTTTGGGGGGCCTGGAGACCCAGTACTTC CASSLGGLETQYF
NA NA TRBJ1-4 TRBV20-1 TGCAGTGCTAGAGACAGGGTTTCTGGGTCTAATGAAAAACTGTTTTTT CSARDRVSGSNEKLFF
NA NA TRBJ2-7 TRBV24-1 TGTGCCACCAGTGCCGGTCCCCTCGCCGAGCAGTACTTC CATSAGPLAEQYF
NA NA TRBJ1-5 TRBV7-2 TGTGCCAGCAGCTTAGGTGGGGGTAAAAATCAGCCCCAGCATTTT CASSLGGGKNQPQHF
NA few TRBJ2-7 TRBV30 TGTGCCTGCCATCCGAGGGACGAGCAGTACTTC CACHPRDEQYF
NA NA TRBJ2-7 TRBV20-1 TGCAGTGCTCTGCGGGACTCCTACGAGCAGTACTTC CSALRDSYEQYF
NA once TRBJ2-5 TRBV20-1 TGCAGTGCTAGGGCGCAAGAGACCCAGTACTTC CSARAQETQYF
NA NA TRBJ1-2 TRBV12-3/TRBV12-4 TGTGCCAGCAGCCTACAGGGCTTCTATGGCTACACCTTC CASSLQGFYGYTF
NA NA TRBJ2-2 TRBV7-9 TGTGCCAACACTCAGAAGGGGAAAGCGTCCAAAAACACCGGGGAGCTGTTTTTT CANTQKGKASKNTGELFF
NA NA TRBJ2-7 TRBV11-2 TGTGCCAGCAGCTATACAGGCTCCTACGAGCAGTACTTC CASSYTGSYEQYF
NA NA TRBJ2-1 TRBV7-2 TGTGCCAGCAGCTTAGGCGTGGGGGAGTTCTTC CASSLGVGEFF
NA once TRBJ2-5 TRBV5-4 TGTGCCAGCAGCTTGGAAGGAGGGGGGGAGACCCAGTACTTC CASSLEGGGETQYF
TRBD2 NA TRBJ2-1 TRBV18 TGTGCCAGCTCACCACCCCTAGCGGGGGGTGGGGATGAGCAGTTCTTC CASSPPLAGGGDEQFF
NA once TRBJ2-3 TRBV27 TGTGCCAGCGAGGGAGGTACGCAGTATTTT CASEGGTQYF
NA NA TRBJ2-5 TRBV15 TGTGCCACCAGCGGAAGGGGCCAAGAGACCCAGTACTTC CATSGRGQETQYF
TRBD2 NA TRBJ2-1 TRBV20-1 TGCAGTGCTTTCCGGACTAGTAGCAATGAGCAGTTCTTC CSAFRTSSNEQFF
NA NA TRBJ1-2 TRBV30 TGTGCCAGGACCGGGCAGGGAAGGTATGGCTACACCTTC CARTGQGRYGYTF
TRBD1 NA TRBJ1-4 TRBV7-9 TGTGCCAGCAGCAAACCGGGACAGCTTAATGAAAAACTGTTTTTT CASSKPGQLNEKLFF
NA NA TRBJ2-7 TRBV30 TGTGCCTGGCAAACAGGGACGCCCTACGAGCAGTACTTC CAWQTGTPYEQYF
NA NA TRBJ1-6 TRBV30 TGTGCCTGGAGTTCGACAGAAAATTCACCCCTCCACTTT CAWSSTENSPLHF
TRBD2 NA TRBJ2-3 TRBV29-1 TGCAGCGTTGACGCGGGGGGCACAGATACGCAGTATTTT CSVDAGGTDTQYF
NA NA TRBJ1-1 TRBV23-1 TGCGCCAGCAGTCAAGGGCGGGGGGAGAACAACACTGAAGCTTTCTTT CASSQGRGENNTEAFF
TRBD1 NA TRBJ2-5 TRBV5-1 TGCGCCAGCAGCTTATCGGACAGGGGAAGTGGAGAGACCCAGTACTTC CASSLSDRGSGETQYF
NA NA TRBJ1-5 TRBV20-1 TGCAGTGCAGGGGACACCAATCAGCCCCAGCATTTT CSAGDTNQPQHF
NA NA TRBJ2-1 TRBV12-3/TRBV12-4 TGTGCCAGCAGTTTTGGGCAGTTGATGGATGAGCAGTTCTTC CASSFGQLMDEQFF
NA NA TRBJ2-3 TRBV15 TGTGCCACCAGCAGTGGCGGGCCCAAGGCCACAGATACGCAGTATTTT CATSSGGPKATDTQYF
TRBD2 once TRBJ2-1 TRBV4-1 TGCGCCAGCAGCCGAGGCGGACTAGCGGGGTTCTACAATGAGCAGTTCTTC CASSRGGLAGFYNEQFF
NA once TRBJ2-5 TRBV3-1 TGTGCCAGCCTGGGGGGGGGCCCGGAGACCCAGTACTTC CASLGGGPETQYF
TRBD1 once TRBJ2-7 TRBV19 TGTGCCAGTCGACCCGGGACAGGGCTCTACGAGCAGTACTTC CASRPGTGLYEQYF
NA NA TRBJ1-2 TRBV12-3/TRBV12-4 TGTGCCAGCAGTTCCCATGGGACCTATGGCTACACCTTC CASSSHGTYGYTF
TRBD1 NA TRBJ1-1 TRBV6-5 TGTGCCAGCATCGACAGGGGGAATGGGGCTTTCTTT CASIDRGNGAFF
TRBD1 once TRBJ1-5 TRBV30 TGTGCCTGGAGTTTGCTCGGGACAGGGGAACAGCCCCAGCATTTT CAWSLLGTGEQPQHF
TRBD2 NA TRBJ2-3 TRBV30 TGTGCCTGGGGACTTGAACTAGCGGACACAGATACGCAGTATTTT CAWGLELADTDTQYF
TRBD1 NA TRBJ1-3 TRBV30 TGTGCCTTGGACAGGGGAGAATTTGGAAACACCATATATTTT CALDRGEFGNTIYF
NA NA TRBJ2-7 TRBV29-1 TGCAGCGTTGTAGGAGGTTCTTCCTACGAGCAGTACTTC CSVVGGSSYEQYF
NA NA TRBJ1-1 TRBV28 TGTGCCACCATCCGGGCGGACACTGAAGCTTTCTTT CATIRADTEAFF
NA NA TRBJ2-1 TRBV5-1 TGCGCCAGCAGCTTGGAAGCGTCTGGCGGCAAGGTGGAGTTCTTC CASSLEASGGKVEFF
TRBD2 NA TRBJ2-2 TRBV6-1 TGTGCCAGCAGTGCCGGGACTAACAGACAGACCGGGGAGCTGTTTTTT CASSAGTNRQTGELFF
TRBD2 NA TRBJ2-5 TRBV20-1 TGCAGTGCACGACCGGGACTAGCGGCCCCCCTTGGGGTAGAGACCCAGTACTTC CSARPGLAAPLGVETQYF
TRBD2 NA TRBJ2-1 TRBV5-1 TGCGCCAGCAGCTCGGGGGGGCCGCACAATGAGCAGTTCTTC CASSSGGPHNEQFF
NA NA TRBJ1-5 TRBV12-3/TRBV12-4 TGTGCCAGCAGCTCAAACAGGATTAATCAGCCCCAGCATTTT CASSSNRINQPQHF
NA once TRBJ1-1 TRBV30 TGTGCCTGGACTAATTCAATAAACACTGAAGCTTTCTTT CAWTNSINTEAFF
NA NA TRBJ1-1 TRBV10-3 TGTGCCATCAGTGAGGAGGGTACCTCCGCTGAAGCTTTCTTT CAISEEGTSAEAFF
NA NA TRBJ1-5 TRBV4-2 TGTGCCAGCAGCCAAGTAACTCAGAATAGCAATCAGCCCCAGCATTTT CASSQVTQNSNQPQHF
TRBD2 NA TRBJ2-1 TRBV7-9 TGTGCCAGCAGCTTAGAGGGGACTAGCGGGTCGGGGTTCTTC CASSLEGTSGSGFF
TRBD2 NA TRBJ2-1 TRBV20-1 TGCAGTGCTAGGGCGGGACTAGCGGCCTACAATGAGCAGTTCTTC CSARAGLAAYNEQFF
NA NA TRBJ2-1 TRBV2 TGTGCCAGCCTTCATACCCACAATGAGCAGTTCTTC CASLHTHNEQFF
TRBD2 NA TRBJ2-2 TRBV6-2/TRBV6-3 TGTGCCAGCAGTTACTCGACTAGCGGGGGGCTGAACACCGGGGAGCTGTTTTTT CASSYSTSGGLNTGELFF